Following are 10 T cell receptor beta chains from one sample sequenced in a study of cytomegalovirus exposure and HLA in healthy donors. It was with 60 Vbeta and 13 Jbeta primers that the PCR ran. The repertoire was sequenced with immunoSEQ multiplex PCR; TCRdb's copy has only in-frame clones and lacks some. The sample holds some 150,000 clones; around 9.7% are singletons and the top ten take 1.8%. Sequenced: PBMCs. The receptors were sampled from a man between 50 and 59 years old in good health and CMV-seronegative.

J is TRBJ1-1 and V is TRBV2, with no clear D. V lost 2 bases and J 2 bases, leaving 6 bases between the germline ends. CDR1 and CDR2 from the germline V gene are SNHLY and FYNNEI. This CDR3 is 13 amino acids long. The CDR3 spells CASSEHSNTEAFF. CDR3 sequence (DNA): TGTGCCAGCAGTGAACATAGTAACACTGAAGCTTTCTTT.

This clone occurred a few times. The J gene is TRBJ2-5, the V gene TRBV2; the D gene is possibly TRBD1 (6 bases). CDR3 length: 14 amino acids. Trimming took 3 bases from V and 3 from J, leaving 11 bases between them. Germline CDR1 is SNHLY and CDR2 is FYNNEI. CDR3: CASSEGQPKETQYF. The CDR3 nucleotides read TGTGCCAGCAGTGAGGGACAACCTAAAGAGACCCAGTACTTC. The full variable domain, with the rest looked up from reference TRBV2 and TRBJ2-5, is EPEVTQTPSHQVTQMGQEVILRCVPISNHLYFYWYRQILGQKVEFLVSFYNNEISEKSEIFDDQFSVERPDGSNFTLKIRSTKLEDSAMYFCASSEGQPKETQYFGPGTRLLVL.

This clone was seen only a few times. V and J are TRBV11-2 and TRBJ2-2; D gene uncertain. V gave up 9 bases and J gave up 3 bases, with 8 bases separating them. Germline-derived CDR1 and CDR2 are SGHAT and FQNNGV. The CDR3 spans 12 residues. CDR3 sequence reads: CASQLYTGELFF. CDR3 DNA sequence: TGTGCCAGTCAACTGTACACCGGGGAGCTGTTTTTT.

This chain uses TRBV7-9 with TRBJ2-2; D remains unclear. The V gene lost 1 base and the J gene lost 1 base, with 4 bases spanning the gap. The germline V gene encodes CDR1 SEHNR and CDR2 FQNEAQ (reference sequence). This CDR3 contains 14 residues. The CDR3 loop reads CASSLEQNTGELFF. Here the CDR3 DNA reads TGTGCCAGCAGCTTAGAACAGAACACCGGGGAGCTGTTTTTT.

The rearrangement uses TRBV28 and TRBJ1-1, with 10 bases that match TRBD1. Germline V gene sequence: CDR1 MDHEN, CDR2 SYDVKM. There are 16 residues in the CDR3. Unmatched junction bases numbered 8, after V lost 6 bases and J lost 1 base. For the CDR3, the DNA is TGTGCCAGCAGCTCCCCCGACAGGGGGCCGAACACTGAAGCTTTCTTT. Its translation: CASSSPDRGPNTEAFF.

The chain employs TRBV4-1 and TRBJ1-2; D not resolved. The germline V and J ends were trimmed by 3 bases and 2 bases, with 16 bases remaining between them. CDR3 length: 16 amino acids. Germline V lookup: CDR1 MGHRA, CDR2 YSYEKL. The CDR3: CASSHHPGEGNYGYTF. For the CDR3, the DNA is TGCGCCAGCAGCCACCATCCCGGGGAGGGAAACTATGGCTACACCTTC.

This sequence joins TRBV7-9 and TRBJ2-1; D is perhaps TRBD2 (5 bases). The CDR3 is 14 amino acids. Germline loops: CDR1 SEHNR, CDR2 FQNEAQ (reference sequence). Trimming removed 5 bases from V and 10 bases from J, with 18 bases in between. The CDR3 DNA reads TGTGCCAGCAGCCCGTGGCAGGCTTGGGAGGAGCAGTTCTTC. Translation: CASSPWQAWEEQFF. The full variable domain, with the rest looked up from reference TRBV7-9 and TRBJ2-1, is DTGVSQNPRHKITKRGQNVTFRCDPISEHNRLYWYRQTLGQGPEFLTYFQNEAQLEKSRLLSDRFSAERPKGSFSTLEIQRTEQGDSAMYLCASSPWQAWEEQFFGPGTRLTVL.

This clone was counted between two and nine times. This sequence joins TRBV11-2 and TRBJ2-1; TRBD2 is a possible D gene (6 bases). Trimming left V 7 bases short and J 8 bases short, with 18 bases between. The CDR3 has 14 residues. The germline V gene has CDR1 SGHAT and CDR2 FQNNGV. This CDR3 reads CASTRVADADEQFF. The CDR3 nucleotides are TGTGCCAGCACAAGGGTAGCGGACGCGGATGAGCAGTTCTTC.

The chain uses TRBV19 and TRBJ1-4, with TRBD1 identical over 7 bases. Trimming removed 6 bases from V and 7 bases from J; junction bases left unmatched: 5. Germline V CDR1 and CDR2: LNHDA, SQIVND (reference sequence). CDR3 size: 13 residues. The CDR3 is CASRPDRVEKLFF. The DNA for the CDR3 is TGTGCCAGTAGGCCCGACAGGGTTGAAAAACTGTTTTTT.

This clone was observed a few times. This chain uses TRBV7-3 with TRBJ2-5; 11 nucleotides align to TRBD2. This CDR3 region has 16 residues. The V gene's germline CDR1 is SGHTA and CDR2 FQGTGA. The V segment lost 6 bases and the J segment 2 bases; nucleotides outside the gene matches: 8. Here the CDR3 reads CASSISGTSGQETQYF. In DNA form, the CDR3 reads TGTGCCAGCAGTATCTCCGGGACTAGCGGACAAGAGACCCAGTACTTC.